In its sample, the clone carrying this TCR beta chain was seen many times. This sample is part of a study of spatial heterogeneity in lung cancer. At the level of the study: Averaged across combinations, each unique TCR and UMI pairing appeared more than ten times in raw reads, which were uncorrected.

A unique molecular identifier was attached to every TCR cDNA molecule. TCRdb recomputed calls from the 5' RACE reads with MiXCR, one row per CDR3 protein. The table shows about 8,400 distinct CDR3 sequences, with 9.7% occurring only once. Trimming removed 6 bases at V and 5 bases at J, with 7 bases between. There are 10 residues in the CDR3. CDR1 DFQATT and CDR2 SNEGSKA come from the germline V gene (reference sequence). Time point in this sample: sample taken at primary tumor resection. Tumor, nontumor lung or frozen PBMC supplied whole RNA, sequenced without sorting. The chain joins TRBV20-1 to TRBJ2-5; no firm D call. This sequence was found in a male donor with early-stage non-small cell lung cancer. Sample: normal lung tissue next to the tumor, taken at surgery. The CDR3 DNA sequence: TGCAGTGCCCCGATTGAGACCCAGTACTTC. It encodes CSAPIETQYF.